A single T cell receptor beta chain is shown here with its context. The V gene's germline CDR1 is LGHNA and CDR2 YSLEER. Trimming shortened V by 1 base and J by 0 bases, and 4 bases separated the two germline ends. CDR3 length: 14 amino acids. These data are taken from a study of blood T cell repertoires in COVID-19. Study-level information: PBMCs, B-cell-depleted T cells, or T cells were the source of the cDNA or gDNA that made up the material.

Living in roughly 25 US areas, the participants were between roughly 18 and 89 years of age. Donors were grouped by their self-reported clinical history. TCRdb keeps only in-frame clones here, not all; method: immunoSEQ multiplex PCR. This sample carries some 180,000 clones, 80% of them seen once, and the ten largest clones take 13% to 15%. Sequencing was carried out using PBMCs or T cells enriched from blood (not recorded which). The chain combines TRBV4-3 with TRBJ1-5; no clear D. This sequence originates from a man between 60 and 75 years old who had been exposed to COVID-19. The CDR3 nucleotides are TGCGCCAGCAGCCAAGCTAATAGCAATCAGCCCCAGCATTTT. Amino acid sequence: CASSQANSNQPQHF.